What follows describes a single TCR beta chain. Its antigen is not identified. This sample was included in a study of vaccination and CD4 T cells after COVID-19. Study details: From HCoV-229E, HCoV-OC43, HCoV-NL63 and SARS-CoV-2, overlapping spike peptides were used to stimulate the cells.

Germline lookup yields CDR1 DFQATT and CDR2 SNEGSKA (reference sequence). CDR3 length: 15 amino acids. V dropped 3 bases and J dropped 8; count of bases not matched to a gene: 11. Cultured CD4+ T-cell DNA underwent Oncomine TCR Beta short-read sequencing. TCRdb used MiXCR to reprocess the PCR reads, holding one entry per CDR3 protein. The repertoire holds 15,000 to 20,000 distinct CDR3 sequences, with around 49% as singletons. Treatment denoted: roughly ten-day PBMC culture with coronavirus spike peptide pools or control peptides (ViraFEST assay). This TCR was sampled from a human donor who had recovered from COVID-19. V usage is TRBV20-1 and J usage is TRBJ1-4, with 8 positions matching TRBD1. Material: CD4+ T cells from blood, cultured in vitro. The CDR3 bases are TGCAGTGCTAGCCTTCCCGGGACAGGCCGCGAAAAACTGTTTTTT. This translates into CSASLPGTGREKLFF.